Included here is one T cell receptor beta chain sequence, with context. In the authors' workflow: Nucleated cell counts were estimated from reference gene primer amplification. Only in-frame clones appear in the TCRdb table, and some are missing; sequencing was by immunoSEQ multiplex PCR. V, J and clone size reflect that table, while D and trimming were determined from the DNA. The repertoire holds 310,000 or so clones, with 85% to 90% as singletons. This entry belongs to a study of blood T cell repertoires in COVID-19. The overall study: Sites in the United States, Italy and Spain provided acute and convalescent COVID-19 samples. PBMCs, B-cell-depleted T cells, or T cells were the source of the cDNA or gDNA that made up the material.

The sequencing sample was made of peripheral blood. This receptor was taken from a man aged 70 or older with acute or convalescent COVID-19.

The CDR3 sequence is CASSLGVQGGGETQYF. The CDR3 bases are TGTGCCAGCAGCTTAGGGGTTCAGGGAGGAGGGGAGACCCAGTACTTC. The chain carries TRBV7-6 and TRBJ2-5; possible D gene TRBD2, 6 bases. The germline CDR1 and CDR2 sequences are SGHVS and FNYEAQ. The V end lost 1 base, the J end lost 5 bases, and 17 bases lay between the germline ends. This CDR3 comprises 16 residues.